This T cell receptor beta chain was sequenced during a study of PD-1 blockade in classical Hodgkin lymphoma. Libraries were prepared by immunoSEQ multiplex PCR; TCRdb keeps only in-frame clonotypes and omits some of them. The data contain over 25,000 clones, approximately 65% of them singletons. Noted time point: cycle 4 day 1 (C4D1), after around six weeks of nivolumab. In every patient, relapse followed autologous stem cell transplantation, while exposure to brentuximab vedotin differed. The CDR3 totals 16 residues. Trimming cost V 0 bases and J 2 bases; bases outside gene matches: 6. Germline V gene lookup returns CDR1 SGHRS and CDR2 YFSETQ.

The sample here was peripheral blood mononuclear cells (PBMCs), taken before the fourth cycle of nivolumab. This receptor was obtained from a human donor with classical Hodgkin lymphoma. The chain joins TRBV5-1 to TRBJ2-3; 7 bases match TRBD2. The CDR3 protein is CASSLVGGSPTDTQYF. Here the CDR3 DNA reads TGCGCCAGCAGCTTGGTGGGAGGGAGCCCCACAGATACGCAGTATTTT.